The clone carrying this T cell receptor (beta chain) showed up just once. This specimen comes from a study of blood T cell repertoires in COVID-19. About the study: Spain, Italy and the United States supplied samples that represented acute and convalescent COVID-19. T cells, B-cell-depleted T cells, or PBMCs provided the cDNA or gDNA that served as material.

This CDR3 has 13 amino acids. The germline V gene encodes CDR1 SGHRS and CDR2 YFSETQ. V was cut by 0 bases and J by 7 bases, with 10 bases left in between. Donors in Cohort 3 counted as recovered after two negative PCRs, clearance, or symptom resolution. The authors' processing: Estimation of nucleated cell counts was performed using reference gene primer amplification. Some clones are missing from TCRdb's copy, which holds only in-frame ones; the method was immunoSEQ multiplex PCR. V and J calls plus clone size are reproduced from that table; the DNA served to infer D and trimming. The data contain 400,000 to 450,000 clones, 90% of them singletons.

This TCR was sampled from a man younger than 30 who had recovered from COVID-19. The chain couples TRBV5-1 to TRBJ2-5; tentatively, D is TRBD1 (5 bases). Sequences were obtained from PBMCs or T cells enriched from blood (not recorded which). CDR3: CASSLGGFGTQYF. The CDR3 nucleotides are TGCGCCAGCAGCTTGGGGGGCTTTGGGACCCAGTACTTC.